This is a list of T cell receptor beta chains from one sample in a study of blood T cell repertoires in COVID-19. Only in-frame clones appear in the TCRdb table, and some are missing; sequencing was by immunoSEQ multiplex PCR. Among around 250,000 clones listed, over 80% were seen once. Material for sequencing was PBMCs or T cells enriched from blood (not recorded which). The receptors shown here come from a man in his forties or fifties who had been exposed to COVID-19. Each CDR3 is given with its conserved first and last residue. The D gene is left open where the match is weak. For some rows the clone size is stated as once, few or many, or as a class when expanded; others skip it.

j_call: TRBJ1-1; v_call: TRBV6-5; clone_size: -; d_call: -; cdr3_nt: TGTGCCAGCAATTGGCTAAGGGGTCAAGGCACTGAAGCTTTCTTT; cdr3_aa: CASNWLRGQGTEAFF
j_call: TRBJ2-2; v_call: TRBV19; clone_size: -; d_call: -; cdr3_nt: TGTGCCAGTAGCCGATCCACAGGGTACACCGGGGAGCTGTTTTTT; cdr3_aa: CASSRSTGYTGELFF
j_call: TRBJ2-7; v_call: TRBV3-1/TRBV3-2; clone_size: -; d_call: TRBD2; cdr3_nt: TGTGCCAGCAGCCAAATCTCCCAGGGAGGGTACGAGCAGTACTTC; cdr3_aa: CASSQISQGGYEQYF
j_call: TRBJ2-5; v_call: TRBV5-6; clone_size: many; d_call: TRBD1; cdr3_nt: TGTGCCAGCAGCCACCCGGGACAGCAAGAGACCCAGTACTTC; cdr3_aa: CASSHPGQQETQYF
j_call: TRBJ2-1; v_call: TRBV9; clone_size: -; d_call: -; cdr3_nt: TGTGCCAGCAGCGTAGGAGAGGGTTATTCCTACAATGAGCAGTTCTTC; cdr3_aa: CASSVGEGYSYNEQFF
j_call: TRBJ2-2; v_call: TRBV21-1; clone_size: -; d_call: -; cdr3_nt: TGTGCCAGCCTATCCCCATCGGACAGGAACACCGGGGAGCTGTTTTTT; cdr3_aa: CASLSPSDRNTGELFF
j_call: TRBJ1-5; v_call: TRBV7-8; clone_size: -; d_call: TRBD1; cdr3_nt: TGTGCCAGCAGCTTCGGAGGACAGGTGGGTCAGCCCCAGCATTTT; cdr3_aa: CASSFGGQVGQPQHF
j_call: TRBJ1-1; v_call: TRBV5-4; clone_size: -; d_call: TRBD1; cdr3_nt: TGTGCCAGCAGCTGGGACAGAGTCACTGAAGCTTTCTTT; cdr3_aa: CASSWDRVTEAFF
j_call: TRBJ2-7; v_call: TRBV7-8; clone_size: -; d_call: -; cdr3_nt: TGTGCCAGCAGCTTTGATATCGGCGCGGGATCCTACGAGCAGTACTTC; cdr3_aa: CASSFDIGAGSYEQYF
j_call: TRBJ1-2; v_call: TRBV19; clone_size: -; d_call: TRBD1; cdr3_nt: TGTGCCAGCTCCGGGACAGCCATCAACTATGGCTACACCTTC; cdr3_aa: CASSGTAINYGYTF
j_call: TRBJ1-2; v_call: TRBV10-3; clone_size: -; d_call: -; cdr3_nt: TGTGCCATCAGTTTTGACAGCCGCACAGACTATGGCTACACCTTC; cdr3_aa: CAISFDSRTDYGYTF
j_call: TRBJ1-1; v_call: TRBV5-4; clone_size: -; d_call: -; cdr3_nt: TGTGCCAGCACTCCCCAGGGAAGCACTGAAGCTTTCTTT; cdr3_aa: CASTPQGSTEAFF
j_call: TRBJ2-1; v_call: TRBV5-1; clone_size: -; d_call: -; cdr3_nt: TGCGCCAGCAGCTTGTTCCTGAATGAGCAGTTCTTC; cdr3_aa: CASSLFLNEQFF
j_call: TRBJ2-1; v_call: TRBV5-1; clone_size: -; d_call: -; cdr3_nt: TGCGCCAGCAACCAAGGGGGCTCCTACAATGAGCAGTTCTTC; cdr3_aa: CASNQGGSYNEQFF
j_call: TRBJ1-1; v_call: TRBV9; clone_size: -; d_call: TRBD1; cdr3_nt: TGTGCCAGCAGCATTTGGACAGGGCCGAACACTGAAGCTTTCTTT; cdr3_aa: CASSIWTGPNTEAFF
j_call: TRBJ1-1; v_call: TRBV5-1; clone_size: -; d_call: -; cdr3_nt: TGCGCCAGCAACCCTTCCTCTGGAGCCCCGTGGACTGAAGCTTTCTTT; cdr3_aa: CASNPSSGAPWTEAFF
j_call: TRBJ1-2; v_call: TRBV3-1/TRBV3-2; clone_size: -; d_call: TRBD1; cdr3_nt: TGTGCCAGCAGCCAGACTGACAGGGGGCTTAGGTATGGCTACACCTTC; cdr3_aa: CASSQTDRGLRYGYTF
j_call: TRBJ2-5; v_call: TRBV18; clone_size: -; d_call: -; cdr3_nt: TGTGCCAGCTCACCGCCCGCGCTACGAGAGACCCAGTACTTC; cdr3_aa: CASSPPALRETQYF
j_call: TRBJ2-5; v_call: TRBV10-3; clone_size: -; d_call: -; cdr3_nt: TGTGCCATCAGTGAGTCGATGTTTAGTAACCCCCAAGAGACCCAGTACTTC; cdr3_aa: CAISESMFSNPQETQYF
j_call: TRBJ1-1; v_call: TRBV2; clone_size: -; d_call: -; cdr3_nt: TGTGCCAGCAGTGAGTGGGGGCCGACCAACCCCGGGGCTTTCTTT; cdr3_aa: CASSEWGPTNPGAFF
j_call: TRBJ1-1; v_call: TRBV7-2; clone_size: -; d_call: TRBD1; cdr3_nt: TGTGCCAGCAGCTTTGGGACAGTGAACACTGAAGCTTTCTTT; cdr3_aa: CASSFGTVNTEAFF
j_call: TRBJ2-3; v_call: TRBV5-4; clone_size: once; d_call: TRBD2; cdr3_nt: TGTGCCAGCAGTCGTTCAGCGGGGGCCGTCACAGATACGCAGTATTTT; cdr3_aa: CASSRSAGAVTDTQYF